This T cell receptor beta chain was found in a study of CD8+CD57+ T cells in acquired aplastic anemia. Study-level background: DNA recovered from sorted CD4+ and CD8+ cells had a mean of approximately 3.4 ug. Healthy donor CD4+ samples were sequenced to a depth that averaged about 10.8 million reads. General study points: Controls and patients did not differ significantly in CD8+ Simpson's diversity.

To note about this clonotype: Its matching antigen is unknown.

The V gene lost 3 bases and the J gene lost 1 base, with 6 bases spanning the gap. CDR1 is SGHTA, CDR2 FQGNSA, per germline. The length of the CDR3 is 14 residues. The study profiled TCR beta VDJ and CDR3 using genomic DNA as template. MiXCR was run by TCRdb on the reads, yielding one entry per CDR3 protein. The data hold about 170,000 distinct CDR3 sequences, with 63% observed a single time. The sample comprised sorted CD4+, CD8+, or CD8+CD57+ T cells (not recorded which) from PBMCs. The clonotype was recovered from a human donor in good health. This chain links TRBV7-2 with TRBJ2-2; no clear D. CDR3: CASSFGWNTGELFF. CDR3 coding DNA: TGTGCCAGCAGCTTCGGATGGAACACCGGGGAGCTGTTTTTT.